The rows below give T cell receptor beta chains drawn from one sample of a study of a mutant IDH1 vaccine in newly diagnosed glioma. The table came from immunoSEQ multiplex PCR; TCRdb's copy has only in-frame clones and leaves some out. This repertoire shows over 80,000 clones, approximately 78% found once; its top ten account for around 5%. For these TCRs, the target antigens are not known. This specimen was PBMCs, taken from a glioma patient whose treatment included an IDH1 peptide vaccine. These receptors all come from a man in his forties with glioma. CDR3s include the opening cysteine and the closing phenylalanine or tryptophan. Fields, in order: CDR3 DNA, CDR3 protein, clone size, V gene, J gene, D gene. D genes are given only for firm matches. Expanded clones get a size class; other rows say once, few or many, or leave the size out.

DNA: TGTGCCAGCAGCTTGGCACCCGGGACTACCCAGGGGAATCCCGAGCAGTACTTC
CDR3: CASSLAPGTTQGNPEQYF
size: .
V: TRBV5-6
J: TRBJ2-7
D: .

DNA: TGTGCCAGCACCCAGAGGTCAGGGCAAGAGACCCAGTACTTC
CDR3: CASTQRSGQETQYF
size: .
V: TRBV2
J: TRBJ2-5
D: .

DNA: TGTGCCAGCAGCGCTCGGGTCTTAGGAGGCAATCAGCCCCAGCATTTT
CDR3: CASSARVLGGNQPQHF
size: .
V: TRBV7-2
J: TRBJ1-5
D: .

DNA: TGTGCCAGCAGTTTATCGTTGCCCCAGTTTGAGCAGTTCTTC
CDR3: CASSLSLPQFEQFF
size: .
V: TRBV27
J: TRBJ2-1
D: .

DNA: TGTGCCAGCAGTGAGCTGTCGGTGTACACCTTC
CDR3: CASSELSVYTF
size: few
V: TRBV6-1
J: TRBJ1-2
D: .

DNA: TGTGCCAGCTCACCATTGCGGTCCTCCTACGAGCAGTACTTC
CDR3: CASSPLRSSYEQYF
size: .
V: TRBV18
J: TRBJ2-7
D: .

DNA: TGTGCCAGCAGCATTCTCGTAGGAGGGGACGAGCAGTTCTTC
CDR3: CASSILVGGDEQFF
size: .
V: TRBV11-2
J: TRBJ2-1
D: .

DNA: TGTGCCAGCAGCCAAAAACAGACTAGACAAGAGACCCAGTACTTC
CDR3: CASSQKQTRQETQYF
size: .
V: TRBV7-8
J: TRBJ2-5
D: .

DNA: TGCGCCAGCAGCCAAGATTGGGACAGGGGAGTGAAGACCCAGTACTTC
CDR3: CASSQDWDRGVKTQYF
size: .
V: TRBV4-3
J: TRBJ2-5
D: TRBD1

DNA: TGCGCCAGCAGCCGGTCCACAGGGGTTGGAAACACCATATATTTT
CDR3: CASSRSTGVGNTIYF
size: .
V: TRBV4-1
J: TRBJ1-3
D: TRBD1

DNA: TGCGCCAGCAGCCACCAAGGGGCTCCGGTTAAGAGCACTGAAGCTTTCTTT
CDR3: CASSHQGAPVKSTEAFF
size: few
V: TRBV4-1
J: TRBJ1-1
D: .

DNA: TGTGCCAGCAGGGGACGGACCGGAAGGGGCGAGCAGTACTTC
CDR3: CASRGRTGRGEQYF
size: .
V: TRBV7-2
J: TRBJ2-7
D: .

DNA: TGTGCCAGCTCCACCCAACAGGGGGCTGGAGGCTACACCTTC
CDR3: CASSTQQGAGGYTF
size: .
V: TRBV18
J: TRBJ1-2
D: TRBD1

DNA: TGCGCCAGCAGCCAAGATCTGGGGGGCCCCTACGAGCAGTACTTC
CDR3: CASSQDLGGPYEQYF
size: .
V: TRBV4-3
J: TRBJ2-7
D: .

DNA: TGTGCCAGCATCGAGGGAGGACCCAGGCAGACCCAGTACTTC
CDR3: CASIEGGPRQTQYF
size: .
V: TRBV6-1
J: TRBJ2-5
D: .

DNA: TGTGCCAGCAGCTTAGGGGGGGGTTCAGTTAATTCACCCCTCCACTTT
CDR3: CASSLGGGSVNSPLHF
size: .
V: TRBV7-9
J: TRBJ1-6
D: .

DNA: TGTGCCAGCAGTTCGACAGGGTCGGCTCTATTGTGGGGCTACACCTTC
CDR3: CASSSTGSALLWGYTF
size: .
V: TRBV27
J: TRBJ1-2
D: TRBD1

DNA: TGTGCCAGCAGCGTAGAGTACGGGTATGGCTACACCTTC
CDR3: CASSVEYGYGYTF
size: once
V: TRBV9
J: TRBJ1-2
D: .

DNA: TGTGCCAGTAGTATAGAGGGGGGCAATCAGCCCCAGCATTTT
CDR3: CASSIEGGNQPQHF
size: .
V: TRBV19
J: TRBJ1-5
D: .

DNA: TGTGCCAGCAGCCCGGACGGCAGTATTCAGCCCCAGCATTTT
CDR3: CASSPDGSIQPQHF
size: .
V: TRBV7-2
J: TRBJ1-5
D: .

DNA: TGTGCCAGCAGTGAACAGGACAGGGCCTACGAGCAGTACTTC
CDR3: CASSEQDRAYEQYF
size: few
V: TRBV25-1
J: TRBJ2-7
D: TRBD1

DNA: TGTGCCAGCAGCCCCGCAAGTGGGAGTAGGGAAGATACGCAGTATTTT
CDR3: CASSPASGSREDTQYF
size: once
V: TRBV9
J: TRBJ2-3
D: .

DNA: TGTGCCAGCAAGCCACTAGCGGGGGGGCCCTATGAGCAGTTCTTC
CDR3: CASKPLAGGPYEQFF
size: .
V: TRBV6-4
J: TRBJ2-1
D: TRBD2

DNA: TGTGCCTGGAACCGTGGGGGGGCAGGAGAGACCCAGTACTTC
CDR3: CAWNRGGAGETQYF
size: .
V: TRBV30
J: TRBJ2-5
D: .

DNA: TGTGCCAGCAGCGCCGGGACAGGGGTTATGGAGACCCAGTACTTC
CDR3: CASSAGTGVMETQYF
size: .
V: TRBV7-9
J: TRBJ2-5
D: TRBD1

DNA: TGTGCCAGCAGCCAAGGGGGTATTAGCAATCAGCCCCAGCATTTT
CDR3: CASSQGGISNQPQHF
size: few
V: TRBV7-6
J: TRBJ1-5
D: .

DNA: TGTGCCAGCAGTTTGCTGGACTCTGGGGCCAACGTCCTGACTTTC
CDR3: CASSLLDSGANVLTF
size: .
V: TRBV28
J: TRBJ2-6
D: .

DNA: TGCGCCAGCAGCCTTAATGGGCCTAATGAGCAGTTCTTC
CDR3: CASSLNGPNEQFF
size: .
V: TRBV4-3
J: TRBJ2-1
D: .

DNA: TGTGCCAGCAGTGAAAACTTCGGGTATGGCTACACCTTC
CDR3: CASSENFGYGYTF
size: few
V: TRBV6-4
J: TRBJ1-2
D: .

DNA: TGTGCCAGCAGTTACGGCTATGGCTACACCTTC
CDR3: CASSYGYGYTF
size: .
V: TRBV6-5
J: TRBJ1-2
D: .

DNA: TGCAGTGCCGGGCTCTCCTACGAGCAGTACTTC
CDR3: CSAGLSYEQYF
size: .
V: TRBV20-1
J: TRBJ2-7
D: .

DNA: TGCGCCAGCAGCTCCGGACTACATCGCACAGATACGCAGTATTTT
CDR3: CASSSGLHRTDTQYF
size: many
V: TRBV5-1
J: TRBJ2-3
D: .

DNA: TGTGCCACAGATCGGGGGGCCACCGGGGAGCTGTTTTTT
CDR3: CATDRGATGELFF
size: .
V: TRBV5-6
J: TRBJ2-2
D: .

DNA: TGTGCCAGGCGTCTGGACAGCAATAGCAATCAGCCCCAGCATTTT
CDR3: CARRLDSNSNQPQHF
size: .
V: TRBV21-1
J: TRBJ1-5
D: .

DNA: TGCGCCAGCAGCCAAGCCCGGGACAGGGAGCAGCCCCAGCATTTT
CDR3: CASSQARDREQPQHF
size: .
V: TRBV4-1
J: TRBJ1-5
D: TRBD1

DNA: TGCGCCAGCAGCTTGGCCGGACACAGGGGGACCGGGGAGCTGTTTTTT
CDR3: CASSLAGHRGTGELFF
size: .
V: TRBV5-1
J: TRBJ2-2
D: TRBD1

DNA: TGTGCCAGCAGTTTAACCCCGGTCCGGGGCTATGGCTACACCTTC
CDR3: CASSLTPVRGYGYTF
size: .
V: TRBV28
J: TRBJ1-2
D: .

DNA: TGTGCCTGGAGGGGCAGAGGTGAGCAGTTCTTC
CDR3: CAWRGRGEQFF
size: .
V: TRBV30
J: TRBJ2-1
D: .

DNA: TGTGCCAGCATCCCAGGACTAGCGGGAGTTCAAGAGACCCAGTACTTC
CDR3: CASIPGLAGVQETQYF
size: .
V: TRBV2
J: TRBJ2-5
D: TRBD2